This TCR beta chain is drawn from a study of T cell responses to AZD1222 COVID-19 vaccine. Generated by immunoSEQ multiplex PCR, the TCRdb table keeps only in-frame clones and is missing some. Of around 140,000 clones in the sample, roughly 89% are singletons; the top ten hold around 1.7%. The CDR3 covers 14 residues. J gave up 6 bases and V 4 bases, and 3 bases lay outside the gene matches. Germline CDR1 LGHDT, CDR2 YNNKEL (reference sequence). This clone appeared once. This receptor was taken from an adult in good health. The chain combines TRBV3-1 (or the pseudogene TRBV3-2) with TRBJ2-5; 12 bases are a match to TRBD2. Here the sequenced sample was peripheral blood, taken on day 0 of AZD1222 vaccination. The CDR3 sequence: CASSPTSGSKTQYF. Here the CDR3 DNA reads TGTGCCAGCAGCCCGACTAGCGGGAGTAAGACCCAGTACTTC.